This is a list of T cell receptor beta chains from one sample in a study of cytomegalovirus exposure and HLA in healthy donors. Libraries were prepared by immunoSEQ multiplex PCR; TCRdb keeps only in-frame clonotypes and omits some of them. The data contain some 160,000 clones, about 72% of them singletons. Sample: PBMCs. These receptors came from a man in his 60s in good health and CMV-seronegative. The CDR3 runs from the conserved cysteine through the conserved F or W. Each record gives: J gene, CDR3 length, V gene, CDR3 protein.

>TRBJ1-5|13|TRBV2
CASGGQGNQPQHF
>TRBJ1-3|15|TRBV5-1
CASSLFPSSGNTIYF
>TRBJ1-4|14|TRBV5-1
CASSLPGANEKLFF
>TRBJ1-2|12|TRBV11-2
CASSPTGLGYTF
>TRBJ2-7|16|TRBV15
CATSREFGTSGYEQYF
>TRBJ1-2|14|TRBV5-6
CASSLVQRGYGYTF
>TRBJ1-5|15|TRBV18
CASSPATVKGQPQHF
>TRBJ2-5|15|TRBV25-1
CASTPTTSAQETQYF
>TRBJ1-1|14|TRBV9
CASSVEGGSTEAFF
>TRBJ2-7|16|TRBV5-1
CASSLAPGTGVYEQYF
>TRBJ2-5|16|TRBV30
CAWSGGQGKYQETQYF
>TRBJ2-6|15|TRBV15
CATSTGTAGANVLTF
>TRBJ1-1|13|TRBV5-4
CASSQTGNTEAFF
>TRBJ2-5|14|TRBV5-4
CASSFGQEQETQYF
>TRBJ1-1|13|TRBV19
CASNRVGITEAFF
>TRBJ1-6|16|TRBV9
CASSSGQGQWNSPLHF
>TRBJ2-7|14|TRBV11-3
CASSPGDGSYEQYF
>TRBJ1-2|14|TRBV2
CASRGDRMSLSYTF
>TRBJ1-4|14|TRBV9
CASSAGATNEKLFF
>TRBJ2-4|15|TRBV6-1
CASTSARLAKNIQYF
>TRBJ2-1|15|TRBV7-3
CASSLSAGVNNEQFF
>TRBJ2-1|11|TRBV20-1
CSAREVNEQFF
>TRBJ2-1|16|TRBV2
CASSGGGTGSYNEQFF
>TRBJ2-1|15|TRBV18
CASSPPASQGDEQFF
>TRBJ1-1|14|TRBV28
CASSPGGKATEAFF
>TRBJ2-3|17|TRBV19
CASSINGGRGYTDTQYF
>TRBJ2-7|15|TRBV19
CASSSISGRGYEQYF
>TRBJ2-1|14|TRBV5-4
CASGGQGKNNEQFF
>TRBJ1-1|13|TRBV18
CASSSEQGTEAFF
>TRBJ2-1|18|TRBV4-2
CASSQGGRTSGRGYEQFF
>TRBJ1-2|16|TRBV30
CAWSRTGTGGGYGYTF
>TRBJ2-2|17|TRBV18
CASSPPRRLLNTGELFF
>TRBJ1-1|13|TRBV5-1
CASSPRVDTEAFF
>TRBJ1-2|12|TRBV29-1
CSVGALNYGYTF
>TRBJ2-5|17|TRBV10-3
CAISESQRLAPQETQYF
>TRBJ2-5|14|TRBV7-3
CASSRGTGAETQYF
>TRBJ2-7|14|TRBV5-1
CASSLGRSSYEQYF
>TRBJ2-6|16|TRBV2
CASSRDRGSGANVLTF
>TRBJ1-5|16|TRBV14
CASSHLLRGRHQPQHF
>TRBJ2-2|19|TRBV11-2
CASSPSGLADPVNTGELFF
>TRBJ1-1|15|TRBV5-8
CASSLGVAERGEAFF
>TRBJ2-5|14|TRBV25-1
CASSSRVAVETQYF